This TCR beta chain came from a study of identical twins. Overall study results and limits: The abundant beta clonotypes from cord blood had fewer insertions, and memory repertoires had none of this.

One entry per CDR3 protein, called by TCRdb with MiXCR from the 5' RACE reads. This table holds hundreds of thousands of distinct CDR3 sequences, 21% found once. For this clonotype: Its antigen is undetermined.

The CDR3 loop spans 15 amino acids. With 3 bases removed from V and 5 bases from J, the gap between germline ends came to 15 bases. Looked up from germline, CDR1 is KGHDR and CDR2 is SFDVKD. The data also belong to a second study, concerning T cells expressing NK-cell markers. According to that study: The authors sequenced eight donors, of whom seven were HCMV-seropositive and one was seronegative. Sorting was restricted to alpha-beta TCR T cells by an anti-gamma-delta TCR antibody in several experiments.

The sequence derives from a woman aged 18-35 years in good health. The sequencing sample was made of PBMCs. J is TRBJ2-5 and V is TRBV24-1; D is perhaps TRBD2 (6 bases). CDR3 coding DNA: TGTGCCACCAGTGATACATCCTCAGCGGGTGAGACCCAGTACTTC. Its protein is CATSDTSSAGETQYF.